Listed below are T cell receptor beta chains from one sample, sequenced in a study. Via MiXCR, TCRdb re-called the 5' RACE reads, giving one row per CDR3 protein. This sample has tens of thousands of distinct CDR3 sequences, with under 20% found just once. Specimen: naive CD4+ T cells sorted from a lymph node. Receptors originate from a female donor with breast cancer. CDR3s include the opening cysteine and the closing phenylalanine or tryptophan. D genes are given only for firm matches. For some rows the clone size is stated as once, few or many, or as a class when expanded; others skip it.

CDR3aa: CASNRQASSYEQYF
CDR3nt: TGTGCCAGCAACCGACAGGCTTCTTCCTACGAGCAGTACTTC
d_gene: .
v_gene: TRBV6-2/TRBV6-3
j_gene: TRBJ2-7
len: 14
abundance: many

CDR3aa: CASGEPDKGNTIYF
CDR3nt: TGCGCCAGCGGCGAACCGGACAAAGGAAACACCATATATTTT
d_gene: .
v_gene: TRBV5-1
j_gene: TRBJ1-3
len: 14
abundance: few

CDR3aa: CASSLAAYNEQFF
CDR3nt: TGTGCCAGCAGCTTAGCGGCCTACAATGAGCAGTTCTTC
d_gene: .
v_gene: TRBV7-2
j_gene: TRBJ2-1
len: 13
abundance: .

CDR3aa: CASSRQGQGVFRFRLDTQYF
CDR3nt: TGTGCCAGCAGTAGACAGGGACAGGGAGTATTTCGGTTTCGGTTGGATACGCAGTATTTT
d_gene: TRBD1
v_gene: TRBV6-2/TRBV6-3
j_gene: TRBJ2-3
len: 20
abundance: few

CDR3aa: CASSSWAGGTEALF
CDR3nt: .
d_gene: .
v_gene: TRBV27
j_gene: TRBJ1-1
len: 14
abundance: .

CDR3aa: CASSLGTEPYEQYF
CDR3nt: TGTGCCAGCAGCTTAGGAACGGAGCCCTACGAGCAGTACTTC
d_gene: .
v_gene: TRBV11-1
j_gene: TRBJ2-7
len: 14
abundance: .

CDR3aa: CASSQRQGYEQYF
CDR3nt: TGTGCCAGCAGCCAACGACAGGGCTACGAGCAGTACTTC
d_gene: TRBD1
v_gene: TRBV7-9
j_gene: TRBJ2-7
len: 13
abundance: few

CDR3aa: CASSLALNRYNEQFF
CDR3nt: TGTGCCAGCAGTTTAGCGCTTAACCGTTACAATGAGCAGTTCTTC
d_gene: .
v_gene: TRBV12-3/TRBV12-4
j_gene: TRBJ2-1
len: 15
abundance: many

CDR3aa: CASSHSRQNYNSPLHF
CDR3nt: TGCGCCAGCAGCCATTCCAGACAGAACTATAATTCACCCCTCCACTTT
d_gene: .
v_gene: TRBV4-3
j_gene: TRBJ1-6
len: 16
abundance: .

CDR3aa: CASSFSGGLSSYNSPLHF
CDR3nt: TGCGCCAGCAGCTTCAGCGGTGGACTTAGCTCCTATAATTCACCCCTCCACTTT
d_gene: .
v_gene: TRBV5-1
j_gene: TRBJ1-6
len: 18
abundance: .

CDR3aa: CSASWTGLGTEAFF
CDR3nt: TGCAGTGCTTCATGGACAGGGCTCGGCACTGAAGCTTTCTTT
d_gene: TRBD1
v_gene: TRBV20-1
j_gene: TRBJ1-1
len: 14
abundance: many

CDR3aa: CASSQDRTPSYEQYF
CDR3nt: TGCGCCAGCAGCCAAGACCGGACGCCATCCTACGAGCAGTACTTC
d_gene: .
v_gene: TRBV4-3
j_gene: TRBJ2-7
len: 15
abundance: few

CDR3aa: CSARPKAGVITGELFF
CDR3nt: TGCAGTGCTAGACCCAAAGCCGGGGTGATCACCGGGGAGCTGTTTTTT
d_gene: .
v_gene: TRBV20-1
j_gene: TRBJ2-2
len: 16
abundance: .

CDR3aa: CASRPGPGNTEAFF
CDR3nt: TGCGCCAGCCGACCCGGACCAGGGAACACTGAAGCTTTCTTT
d_gene: .
v_gene: TRBV5-1
j_gene: TRBJ1-1
len: 14
abundance: many

CDR3aa: CNSRDRLSSYNSPLHF
CDR3nt: TGCAACTCCCGGGACAGGCTTAGCTCCTATAATTCACCCCTCCACTTT
d_gene: TRBD1
v_gene: TRBV20-1
j_gene: TRBJ1-6
len: 16
abundance: few

CDR3aa: CASPQGLGEKLFF
CDR3nt: TGTGCCAGCCCGCAGGGGCTTGGAGAAAAACTGTTTTTT
d_gene: .
v_gene: TRBV6-5
j_gene: TRBJ1-4
len: 13
abundance: many

CDR3aa: CASSPSGTYQETQYF
CDR3nt: TGCGCCAGCAGCCCTAGCGGGACGTACCAAGAGACCCAGTACTTC
d_gene: TRBD2
v_gene: TRBV5-1
j_gene: TRBJ2-5
len: 15
abundance: .

CDR3aa: CASSTGSTEAFF
CDR3nt: TGCGCCAGCAGCACGGGAAGCACTGAAGCTTTCTTT
d_gene: .
v_gene: TRBV5-1
j_gene: TRBJ1-1
len: 12
abundance: few

CDR3aa: CASRKLEEQFF
CDR3nt: TGCGCCAGCAGGAAGCTGGAGGAGCAGTTCTTC
d_gene: .
v_gene: TRBV5-1
j_gene: TRBJ2-1
len: 11
abundance: .

CDR3aa: CASSQDKSGFYGYTF
CDR3nt: TGCGCCAGCAGCCAAGATAAGAGTGGATTCTATGGCTACACCTTC
d_gene: .
v_gene: TRBV4-3
j_gene: TRBJ1-2
len: 15
abundance: few

CDR3aa: CASSLPGGYEQYF
CDR3nt: TGTGCCAGCAGTTTACCAGGGGGATACGAGCAGTACTTC
d_gene: TRBD1
v_gene: TRBV6-6
j_gene: TRBJ2-7
len: 13
abundance: many

CDR3aa: CSALRGRAQQTQYF
CDR3nt: TGCAGTGCCCTCCGGGGGAGGGCACAACAGACCCAGTACTTC
d_gene: TRBD2
v_gene: TRBV20-1
j_gene: TRBJ2-5
len: 14
abundance: .

CDR3aa: CASSLVERQPSEQFF
CDR3nt: TGCGCCAGCAGCTTAGTCGAGCGGCAGCCCAGTGAGCAGTTCTTC
d_gene: .
v_gene: TRBV5-1
j_gene: TRBJ2-1
len: 15
abundance: .

CDR3aa: CSARDRRLTSTDTQYF
CDR3nt: TGCAGTGCTAGAGATCGGCGGCTAACTAGCACAGATACGCAGTATTTT
d_gene: .
v_gene: TRBV20-1
j_gene: TRBJ2-3
len: 16
abundance: once

CDR3aa: CASSLVPGEATGELFF
CDR3nt: TGCGCCAGCAGCTTGGTACCGGGAGAGGCAACCGGGGAGCTGTTTTTT
d_gene: .
v_gene: TRBV5-1
j_gene: TRBJ2-2
len: 16
abundance: many

CDR3aa: CASSTPSGGEQFF
CDR3nt: TGCGCCAGCAGCACTCCCTCAGGGGGTGAGCAGTTCTTC
d_gene: TRBD1
v_gene: TRBV5-1
j_gene: TRBJ2-1
len: 13
abundance: many

CDR3aa: CASSRLPNEKLFF
CDR3nt: TGCGCCAGCAGTCGCTTACCAAATGAAAAACTGTTTTTT
d_gene: .
v_gene: TRBV4-1
j_gene: TRBJ1-4
len: 13
abundance: many

CDR3aa: CASSLDGTEAYEQYF
CDR3nt: TGCGCCAGCAGCTTGGATGGGACAGAAGCCTACGAGCAGTACTTC
d_gene: TRBD1
v_gene: TRBV5-1
j_gene: TRBJ2-7
len: 15
abundance: medium-sized

CDR3aa: CASSEDGTLESPLHF
CDR3nt: TGCGCCAGCAGCGAGGATGGGACGTTGGAATCACCCCTCCACTTT
d_gene: .
v_gene: TRBV5-1
j_gene: TRBJ1-6
len: 15
abundance: .

CDR3aa: CASLEGGTEAFF
CDR3nt: TGTGCCAGCCTCGAAGGGGGCACTGAAGCTTTCTTT
d_gene: .
v_gene: TRBV12-3/TRBV12-4
j_gene: TRBJ1-1
len: 12
abundance: few

CDR3aa: CSASTQGGNQPQHF
CDR3nt: TGCAGTGCTAGTACACAGGGGGGCAATCAGCCCCAGCATTTT
d_gene: TRBD1
v_gene: TRBV20-1
j_gene: TRBJ1-5
len: 14
abundance: few

CDR3aa: CASSSHRGYTEAFF
CDR3nt: TGTGCCAGCAGCTCTCACAGGGGGTACACTGAAGCTTTCTTT
d_gene: TRBD1
v_gene: TRBV7-2
j_gene: TRBJ1-1
len: 14
abundance: many

CDR3aa: CASSFNGDGYTF
CDR3nt: TGCGCCAGCAGCTTTAACGGGGATGGCTACACCTTC
d_gene: .
v_gene: TRBV5-1
j_gene: TRBJ1-2
len: 12
abundance: few

CDR3aa: CSVEGSGTGGGKLFF
CDR3nt: TGCAGCGTTGAAGGATCAGGGACAGGCGGGGGAAAACTGTTTTTT
d_gene: TRBD1
v_gene: TRBV29-1
j_gene: TRBJ1-4
len: 15
abundance: many

CDR3aa: CASSLRGPSKDSPLHF
CDR3nt: TGCGCCAGCAGCTTGCGGGGACCGTCCAAGGATTCACCCCTCCACTTT
d_gene: .
v_gene: TRBV5-1
j_gene: TRBJ1-6
len: 16
abundance: few

CDR3aa: CASSLVAGGETQYF
CDR3nt: TGTGCTAGCAGCTTGGTAGCGGGGGGAGAGACCCAGTACTTC
d_gene: TRBD2
v_gene: TRBV7-7
j_gene: TRBJ2-5
len: 14
abundance: few

CDR3aa: CASSQDCRTEAFF
CDR3nt: TGTGCCAGCAGCCAAGATTGCCGCACTGAAGCTTTCTTT
d_gene: .
v_gene: TRBV3-1
j_gene: TRBJ1-1
len: 13
abundance: .

CDR3aa: CATRDRSSTDTQYF
CDR3nt: TGTGCCACGAGGGACAGGTCTAGCACAGATACGCAGTATTTT
d_gene: TRBD1
v_gene: TRBV24-1
j_gene: TRBJ2-3
len: 14
abundance: many

CDR3aa: CASSRSGGVLYNEQFF
CDR3nt: TGCGCCAGCAGCCGCTCCGGGGGGGTTCTCTACAATGAGCAGTTCTTC
d_gene: TRBD2
v_gene: TRBV5-1
j_gene: TRBJ2-1
len: 16
abundance: many

CDR3aa: CASSSLAGTGYNEQFF
CDR3nt: TGCGCCAGCAGCTCCCTAGCGGGGACGGGCTACAATGAGCAGTTCTTC
d_gene: TRBD2
v_gene: TRBV5-1
j_gene: TRBJ2-1
len: 16
abundance: .

CDR3aa: CASSPGLAGGEQFF
CDR3nt: TGTGCCAGCAGCCCCGGACTAGCGGGAGGCGAGCAGTTCTTC
d_gene: TRBD2
v_gene: TRBV7-3
j_gene: TRBJ2-1
len: 14
abundance: few

CDR3aa: CAISESSEQYF
CDR3nt: TGTGCCATCAGTGAGTCGAGCGAGCAGTACTTC
d_gene: .
v_gene: TRBV10-3
j_gene: TRBJ2-7
len: 11
abundance: few

CDR3aa: CASSVRTAQAGTEAFF
CDR3nt: TGTGCTAGCAGTGTCAGGACAGCCCAGGCGGGTACTGAAGCTTTCTTT
d_gene: .
v_gene: TRBV6-1
j_gene: TRBJ1-1
len: 16
abundance: .

CDR3aa: CATSDGSVVNGEQFF
CDR3nt: TGTGCCACCAGTGATGGATCGGTGGTCAATGGTGAGCAGTTCTTC
d_gene: .
v_gene: TRBV24-1
j_gene: TRBJ2-1
len: 15
abundance: few

CDR3aa: CASSEPSRGWSSGSHEQYF
CDR3nt: TGTGCCAGCAGTGAACCTTCGAGGGGGTGGTCTAGCGGGAGCCACGAGCAGTACTTC
d_gene: TRBD2
v_gene: TRBV6-5
j_gene: TRBJ2-7
len: 19
abundance: few

CDR3aa: CASRRGDLGQPPHF
CDR3nt: TGTGCCAGCAGGAGGGGGGACTTGGGTCAGCCCCCGCATTTT
d_gene: .
v_gene: TRBV6-1
j_gene: TRBJ1-5
len: 14
abundance: .

CDR3aa: CATSDTRDPGYTF
CDR3nt: TGTGCCACCAGTGATACCCGGGACCCTGGCTACACCTTC
d_gene: .
v_gene: TRBV24-1
j_gene: TRBJ1-2
len: 13
abundance: .

CDR3aa: CASSYASGRGTETQYF
CDR3nt: TGTGCCAGCAGTTACGCTAGCGGGAGAGGGACCGAGACCCAGTACTTC
d_gene: TRBD2
v_gene: TRBV6-6
j_gene: TRBJ2-5
len: 16
abundance: .

CDR3aa: CATQWTGIVEETQYF
CDR3nt: TGTGCCACCCAGTGGACAGGGATCGTCGAAGAGACCCAGTACTTC
d_gene: TRBD1
v_gene: TRBV6-1
j_gene: TRBJ2-5
len: 15
abundance: many

CDR3aa: CASSSPRVVGYIQYF
CDR3nt: TGTGCCAGCAGCTCGCCCCGAGTTGTAGGGTACATTCAGTACTTC
d_gene: .
v_gene: TRBV11-2
j_gene: TRBJ2-4
len: 15
abundance: many